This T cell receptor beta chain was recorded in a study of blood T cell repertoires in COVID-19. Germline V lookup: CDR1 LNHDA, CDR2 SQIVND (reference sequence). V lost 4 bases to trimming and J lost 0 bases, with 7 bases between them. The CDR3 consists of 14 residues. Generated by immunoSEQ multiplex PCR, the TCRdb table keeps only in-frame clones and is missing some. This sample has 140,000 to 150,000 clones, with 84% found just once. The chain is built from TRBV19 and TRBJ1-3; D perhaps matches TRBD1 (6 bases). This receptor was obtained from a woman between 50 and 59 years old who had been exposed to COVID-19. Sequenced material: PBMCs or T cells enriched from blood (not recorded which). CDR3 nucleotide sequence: TGTGCCAGTAGTACACAGGGCTCTGGAAACACCATATATTTT. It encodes CASSTQGSGNTIYF.